Listed here is a single T cell receptor (beta chain). Using immunoSEQ multiplex PCR, the repertoire was profiled, and TCRdb retains in-frame clones only, with some absent. The sample holds approximately 70,000 clones; just over 90% are singletons and the top ten take roughly 4.5%. Looked up from germline, CDR1 is LNHDA and CDR2 is SQIVND (reference sequence). The CDR3 is 14 residues long. Trimming cost V 7 bases and J 7 bases; bases outside gene matches: 7. The receptor was derived from a man between 35 and 55 years old with rheumatoid arthritis. The chain employs TRBV19 and TRBJ1-4, with 9 bases lining up with TRBD1. The specimen sequenced was PBMCs. The CDR3 is CASISTGGGEKLFF. For the CDR3, the DNA is TGTGCCAGTATTTCGACAGGGGGAGGTGAAAAACTGTTTTTT.